This TCR beta chain is drawn from a study of OX40 agonist ivuxolimab in advanced cancers. Study information: Cancers in dose escalation were hepatocellular, melanoma, renal cell and head and neck. Two cutaneous melanoma patients and one hepatocellular carcinoma patient, three in all, had partial responses.

Profiled with immunoSEQ multiplex PCR; TCRdb holds only in-frame clones, not every one. The table records tens of thousands of clones, around 80% of them present only once. The V segment lost 2 bases and the J segment 4 bases; nucleotides outside the gene matches: 9. The CDR3 extends over 17 amino acids. Per the germline V gene, CDR1 is SGHNT and CDR2 is YYREEE (reference sequence). The origin of this receptor is an adult with an advanced solid tumor such as melanoma, head and neck, liver or kidney cancer. The chain uses TRBV5-4 and TRBJ1-3; 10 nucleotides align to TRBD1. Sequenced here: CD4+ or CD8+ T cells sorted from blood, sampled in a trial of the OX40 agonist ivuxolimab. Written as DNA, the CDR3 is TGTGCCAGCAGCTTCCCCCCGGGACAGGGGCAGGGAAACACCATATATTTT. Translation gives CASSFPPGQGQGNTIYF.